The rows below give T cell receptor beta chains drawn from one sample of a study of shared clonotypes between healthy human individuals. Sequenced by immunoSEQ multiplex PCR; TCRdb stores in-frame clones only, minus some. The sample has some 690,000 clones; about nine tenths are singletons. Sequenced input: memory CD8+ T cells from PBMCs. The receptors shown here come from a man aged 18 to 30 in good health. Some clones in this sample may be carry-over from other donors' samples. CDR3s include the opening cysteine and the closing phenylalanine or tryptophan. A D gene is named only where the DNA matches it firmly. Size values are once, few and many counts, or a class for expanded clones, and some rows have none.

v_gene: TRBV27; abundance: NA; d_gene: NA; j_gene: TRBJ2-1; CDR3aa: CASSLGLGVYNEQFF; CDR3nt: TGTGCCAGCAGTTTAGGGCTAGGGGTCTACAATGAGCAGTTCTTC
v_gene: TRBV29-1; abundance: NA; d_gene: NA; j_gene: TRBJ1-1; CDR3aa: CSVEDLTEAFF; CDR3nt: TGCAGCGTTGAAGACCTCACTGAAGCTTTCTTT
v_gene: TRBV27; abundance: NA; d_gene: TRBD1; j_gene: TRBJ2-1; CDR3aa: CASSLGQGNREQFF; CDR3nt: TGTGCCAGCAGTTTGGGACAGGGCAATCGCGAGCAGTTCTTC
v_gene: TRBV5-1; abundance: NA; d_gene: NA; j_gene: TRBJ2-3; CDR3aa: CASSFSGDSKYSNTQYF; CDR3nt: TGCGCCAGCAGCTTTTCCGGGGACTCTAAATACTCCAATACGCAGTATTTT
v_gene: TRBV7-9; abundance: NA; d_gene: NA; j_gene: TRBJ2-7; CDR3aa: CASSLASTYEQYF; CDR3nt: TGTGCCAGCAGCTTAGCGTCCACCTACGAGCAGTACTTC
v_gene: TRBV13; abundance: NA; d_gene: NA; j_gene: TRBJ1-2; CDR3aa: CASSLFGGRRDGYTF; CDR3nt: TGTGCCAGCAGCTTATTCGGGGGGCGCAGGGATGGCTACACCTTC
v_gene: TRBV28; abundance: NA; d_gene: TRBD1; j_gene: TRBJ2-7; CDR3aa: CASRGYGTENYEQYF; CDR3nt: TGTGCCAGCAGAGGGTACGGGACAGAGAATTACGAGCAGTACTTC
v_gene: TRBV27; abundance: NA; d_gene: TRBD1; j_gene: TRBJ2-1; CDR3aa: CASSFYRGLNEQFF; CDR3nt: TGTGCCAGCAGTTTTTACAGGGGGCTGAATGAGCAGTTCTTC
v_gene: TRBV7-6; abundance: NA; d_gene: NA; j_gene: TRBJ2-4; CDR3aa: CASSPAVSAKNIQYF; CDR3nt: TGTGCCAGCAGCCCTGCGGTCTCGGCCAAAAACATTCAGTACTTC
v_gene: TRBV25-1; abundance: NA; d_gene: NA; j_gene: TRBJ2-7; CDR3aa: CASSGSGDEQYF; CDR3nt: TGTGCCAGCAGTGGCTCAGGGGACGAGCAGTACTTC
v_gene: TRBV29-1; abundance: NA; d_gene: TRBD2; j_gene: TRBJ2-1; CDR3aa: CSVDTGLAEISSYNEQFF; CDR3nt: TGCAGCGTTGATACGGGACTAGCGGAAATCAGCTCCTACAATGAGCAGTTCTTC
v_gene: TRBV27; abundance: NA; d_gene: NA; j_gene: TRBJ2-3; CDR3aa: CASSRNPRTSTDTQYF; CDR3nt: TGTGCCAGCAGTCGCAACCCACGCACTAGCACAGATACGCAGTATTTT
v_gene: TRBV5-1; abundance: NA; d_gene: NA; j_gene: TRBJ1-5; CDR3aa: CASSLAGGQPQHF; CDR3nt: TGCGCCAGCAGCTTGGCGGGAGGCCAGCCCCAGCATTTT
v_gene: TRBV21-1; abundance: NA; d_gene: NA; j_gene: TRBJ2-5; CDR3aa: CASSRRPGLAGLIETQYF; CDR3nt: TGTGCCAGCAGCAGAAGACCGGGACTAGCGGGTTTGATAGAGACCCAGTACTTC
v_gene: TRBV7-9; abundance: NA; d_gene: TRBD1; j_gene: TRBJ2-7; CDR3aa: CASSSDWGTGEYEQYF; CDR3nt: TGTGCCAGCAGTTCAGACTGGGGGACAGGGGAATACGAGCAGTACTTC
v_gene: TRBV7-8; abundance: NA; d_gene: TRBD2; j_gene: TRBJ2-1; CDR3aa: CASSQGLAGVARGGNEQFF; CDR3nt: TGTGCCAGCAGCCAAGGACTAGCGGGCGTTGCTAGGGGGGGGAATGAGCAGTTCTTC
v_gene: TRBV19; abundance: NA; d_gene: NA; j_gene: TRBJ1-5; CDR3aa: CASSMGARGTPQHF; CDR3nt: TGTGCCAGTAGTATGGGGGCCAGGGGTACGCCCCAGCATTTT
v_gene: TRBV27; abundance: NA; d_gene: TRBD1; j_gene: TRBJ2-7; CDR3aa: CASSTAGTGVEQYF; CDR3nt: TGTGCCAGCAGTACCGCCGGGACAGGGGTCGAGCAGTACTTC
v_gene: TRBV27; abundance: once; d_gene: NA; j_gene: TRBJ2-3; CDR3aa: CASRVQGSTDTQYF; CDR3nt: TGTGCCAGCAGGGTACAGGGTAGCACAGATACGCAGTATTTT
v_gene: TRBV27; abundance: once; d_gene: NA; j_gene: TRBJ1-4; CDR3aa: CASSLGVTPGGEKLFF; CDR3nt: TGTGCCAGCAGTTTAGGGGTGACCCCTGGGGGAGAAAAACTGTTTTTT
v_gene: TRBV5-5; abundance: NA; d_gene: NA; j_gene: TRBJ1-3; CDR3aa: CASSPGRSSGNTIYF; CDR3nt: TGTGCCAGCAGCCCAGGACGGAGCTCTGGAAACACCATATATTTT
v_gene: TRBV19; abundance: NA; d_gene: TRBD2; j_gene: TRBJ2-1; CDR3aa: CASSMGLAGNEQFF; CDR3nt: TGTGCCAGTAGTATGGGACTAGCGGGGAATGAGCAGTTCTTC
v_gene: TRBV4-1; abundance: NA; d_gene: NA; j_gene: TRBJ2-7; CDR3aa: CASSQNARSYEQYF; CDR3nt: TGCGCCAGCAGCCAAAATGCCCGGTCCTACGAGCAGTACTTC